This T cell receptor (beta chain) was obtained from a study of radiotherapy plus CTLA-4 blockade in lung cancer. The study treated chemo-refractory metastatic non-small-cell lung cancer patients with focal radiation plus ipilimumab CTLA-4 blockade. Produced via immunoSEQ multiplex PCR; TCRdb's table is partial and in-frame only. The data hold tens of thousands of clones, with 70% to 85% observed a single time. Germline-derived CDR1 and CDR2 are LNHDA and SQIVND (reference sequence). The CDR3 extends over 15 amino acids. J was trimmed by 9 bases and V by 5 bases; bases with no gene match: 8. The receptor was isolated from a human donor with non-small cell lung cancer who had stable disease on radiotherapy plus ipilimumab. The specimen was peripheral blood, collected from a patient treated with radiotherapy plus ipilimumab. This chain connects TRBV19 to TRBJ2-1; TRBD1 aligns across 12 bases. The chain's CDR3 is CASSPRDRGRGEQFF. In DNA, the CDR3 is TGTGCCAGTAGTCCCCGGGACAGGGGGCGCGGTGAGCAGTTCTTC.